This record concerns one TCR beta chain sequence. Its antigen is undetermined. This record comes from a study of STAT5B mutations in CD4+ large granular lymphocyte leukemia. Study-wide results and limits: TRBV06-family usage was enriched in top patient clones (8/27) versus controls (2/35). Main leukemic clonotypes were patient-specific, but more than 20% appeared at low frequency elsewhere.

This CDR3 has 16 residues. Source study methods: Lowest detectable productive clonotype frequency was 2.59 x 10-5. Data came from immunoSEQ multiplex PCR; TCRdb stores just in-frame clones and leaves some out. The V and J calls and clone size come from that table; D and trimming were worked out from the DNA. The data contain about 40,000 clones, approximately 84% of them seen just once; the ten biggest clones take up approximately 0.3%. This receptor was obtained from a human donor in good health. The V gene is TRBV7-5, the J gene TRBJ2-7; the table names TRBD1, a call not compared with the DNA. TRBV7-5 is an annotated pseudogene. Sequencing was done on a sample of CD4+ T cells from blood buffy coats. This chain's CDR3 is CARSLEGERGGDEQYF. For the CDR3, the DNA is TGTGCCAGAAGCTTAGAAGGGGAACGAGGGGGCGACGAGCAGTACTTC.